Listed here are 20 T cell receptor beta chains from one sample, sequenced in a study of cytomegalovirus exposure and HLA in healthy donors. Primers included in the PCR were 60 Vbeta and 13 Jbeta primers. Libraries were prepared by immunoSEQ multiplex PCR; TCRdb keeps only in-frame clonotypes and omits some of them. This table has 100,000 to 150,000 clones, 8.5% to 10% appearing once. Sequencing was performed on PBMCs. Receptors were obtained from a man aged 40-50 years in good health and CMV-seronegative.

This clone has a handful of counts. The chain has TRBV5-5 and TRBJ2-1; TRBD1 might be the D (6 bases). The germline CDR1 and CDR2 sequences are SGHKS and YYEKEE (reference sequence). The CDR3 consists of 14 residues. V lost 0 bases and J 5 bases, leaving 9 bases between the germline ends. The DNA for the CDR3 is TGTGCCAGCAGCTTGGCCTCAGGGGACAATGAGCAGTTCTTC. Translating gives CASSLASGDNEQFF.

The chain uses TRBV10-3 and TRBJ2-7; D perhaps matches TRBD2 (5 bases). The germline V gene encodes CDR1 ENHRY and CDR2 SYGVKD. Trimming pared 7 bases from V and 2 bases from J, leaving 15 bases between. The CDR3 is 14 amino acids. CDR3 amino acids: CAITFSPGTYEQYF. Here the CDR3 DNA reads TGTGCCATCACCTTTAGTCCGGGGACCTACGAGCAGTACTTC.

To note about this clone: The junction and the germline gene differ at one end; a read error may be behind it. The chain couples TRBV9 to TRBJ2-2; D uncertain. Germline V gene data show CDR1 as SGDLS and CDR2 as YYNGEE. The CDR3 totals 14 residues. The DNA for the CDR3 is TGTGCCAGCAGCGTAGGAGAGAACGCCGGGGAGCTGTTTTTT. Amino acid sequence: CASSVGENAGELFF.

This clone came up a few times. The rearrangement links TRBV7-9 to TRBJ2-1; 9 bases align to TRBD2. This CDR3 has 15 residues. Germline lookup yields CDR1 SEHNR and CDR2 FQNEAQ (reference sequence). Trimming cost V 4 bases and J 8 bases; bases outside gene matches: 9. As DNA, the CDR3 is TGTGCCAGCAGCTCCTGGGCGGGGGGGCCAGATGAGCAGTTCTTC. Translating gives CASSSWAGGPDEQFF.

This clone has only a few counts. The chain has TRBV4-1 and TRBJ2-7; D is ambiguous. Looked up from germline, CDR1 is MGHRA and CDR2 is YSYEKL. Trimming removed 6 bases at V and 7 bases at J, with 13 bases between. The CDR3 loop spans 12 amino acids. This CDR3 reads CASRSPTWEQYF. The CDR3 coding sequence is TGCGCCAGCAGATCTCCTACGTGGGAGCAGTACTTC.

The genes are TRBV13 and TRBJ2-7; tentative D call: TRBD1 (6 bases). The germline CDR1 and CDR2 sequences are PRHDT and FYEKMQ (reference sequence). The CDR3 sequence is 14 residues long. V gave up 0 bases and J gave up 6 bases, with 12 bases separating them. The CDR3 here is CASSLGLTGFEQYF. In DNA form, the CDR3 reads TGTGCCAGCAGCTTAGGACTAACAGGGTTCGAGCAGTACTTC.

V usage is TRBV27 and J usage is TRBJ1-1; D is ambiguous. The germline CDR1 and CDR2 sequences are MNHEY and SMNVEV (reference sequence). V lost 1 base, J lost 0 bases, and 12 bases lay in between. This CDR3 region has 16 residues. DNA of the CDR3: TGTGCCAGCAGTTTATTCGGAGAGACCCTGAACACTGAAGCTTTCTTT. This codes for CASSLFGETLNTEAFF.

Concerning this clone itself: The conserved closing phenylalanine or tryptophan is absent in this CDR3, likely reflecting a read error. This chain uses TRBV6-1 with TRBJ2-2; 8 nucleotides align to TRBD2. V lost 10 bases to trimming and J lost 6 bases; unmatched junction nucleotides: 13. Germline V gene lookup returns CDR1 MNHNS and CDR2 SASEGT. The CDR3 consists of 15 residues. The CDR3 coding sequence is TGTGCCACCAAAAGGGGGAATAGCGGGGCCGGGGAGCTGTTTGTT. Protein product: CATKRGNSGAGELFV.

J is TRBJ1-1 and V is TRBV7-9, with D maybe TRBD1 (6 bases). The germline V gene encodes CDR1 SEHNR and CDR2 FQNEAQ (reference sequence). The CDR3 spans 14 residues. Deletions cut 1 base from V and 2 bases from J, with 8 bases between. The CDR3 sequence: CASSLGGLNTEAFF. The CDR3 nucleotides are TGTGCCAGCAGCTTAGGGGGGCTTAACACTGAAGCTTTCTTT.

This chain joins TRBV7-9 and TRBJ1-2, with D possibly matching TRBD1 (5 bases). The CDR3 runs 16 residues. Trimming shortened V by 3 bases and J by 4 bases, and 18 bases separated the two germline ends. Per the germline V gene, CDR1 is SEHNR and CDR2 is FQNEAQ (reference sequence). The chain's CDR3 is CASSFSQGITSYGYTF. Written as DNA, the CDR3 is TGTGCCAGCAGCTTTTCGCAGGGCATCACCAGCTATGGCTACACCTTC.

The chain recombines TRBV19 with TRBJ2-7; D may be TRBD1 (6 bases). The CDR3 runs to 13 residues. Trimming removed 5 bases from V and 5 bases from J, with 13 bases in between. Germline lookup yields CDR1 LNHDA and CDR2 SQIVND (reference sequence). The CDR3 bases are TGTGCCAGTAGTTTTTTACAGGGTAACGAGCAGTACTTC. Protein product: CASSFLQGNEQYF.

The V call is TRBV27, the J call TRBJ2-1; 9 bases match TRBD1. The CDR3 contains 16 residues. Germline V lookup: CDR1 MNHEY, CDR2 SMNVEV (reference sequence). The V segment lost 4 bases and the J segment 7 bases; nucleotides outside the gene matches: 11. The CDR3 bases are TGTGCCAGCAGTTCATCCTCGGGACAGGGTTGGAATGAGCAGTTCTTC. Residues: CASSSSSGQGWNEQFF.

The CDR3 DNA reads TGCAGCGTTGATGGGGCAGGGCAGCCTGTGAACACTGAAGCTTTCTTT. It specifies CSVDGAGQPVNTEAFF. The chain combines TRBV29-1 with TRBJ1-1; maybe TRBD1 (5 bases). V lost 3 bases to trimming and J lost 0 bases, with 17 bases between them. The CDR3 has 16 residues. Germline lookup yields CDR1 SQVTM and CDR2 ANQGSEA.

The rearrangement joins TRBV5-1 to TRBJ2-7, with 9 positions matching TRBD1. This CDR3 is built from 14 residues. With V trimmed by 5 bases and J by 1 base, 4 bases remained unmatched. CDR1 SGHRS and CDR2 YFSETQ come from the germline V gene. The CDR3 DNA follows: TGCGCCAGCAGAGGGGACAGGGTTTCCTACGAGCAGTACTTC. Translated, it gives CASRGDRVSYEQYF.

This clone was seen only a few times. This chain connects TRBV7-8 to TRBJ2-3; 9 bases are a match to TRBD2. The germline V gene has CDR1 SGHVS and CDR2 FQNEAQ. This CDR3 is 17 amino acids long. The ends lost 3 bases at V and 4 bases at J; junction bases unmatched: 11. CDR3 sequence: CASSFFALAGNPDTQYF. In nucleotides, the CDR3 is TGTGCCAGCAGCTTTTTTGCACTAGCGGGCAATCCAGATACGCAGTATTTT.

V usage is TRBV18 and J usage is TRBJ2-1; possible D gene TRBD1, 6 bases. The germline gives CDR1 KGHSH, CDR2 LQKENI. This CDR3 is built from 14 residues. V lost 8 bases and J 5 bases, leaving 16 bases between the germline ends. CDR3 sequence reads: CASHTGQNNNEQFF. CDR3 coding DNA: TGTGCCAGCCATACAGGACAGAACAACAATGAGCAGTTCTTC.

This clone was seen more than once but under ten times. The gene calls are TRBV7-9 and TRBJ2-4; possibly TRBD1 for D (5 bases). Germline V gives CDR1 SEHNR, CDR2 FQNEAQ (reference sequence). CDR3 size: 15 residues. V dropped 3 bases and J dropped 8 bases, with 17 bases sitting between them. The CDR3 spells CASSLVGQTGDIQYF. The DNA for the CDR3 is TGTGCCAGCAGCTTGGTGGGGCAGACCGGCGACATTCAGTACTTC.

Worth noting for this clone: Additional DNA sequences in this sample encode the identical CDR3. The chain recombines TRBV6-5 with TRBJ1-1; weak D call: TRBD1 (6 bases). CDR3 length: 15 amino acids. Per germline, CDR1 MNHEY and CDR2 SVGAGI. The V end was cut by 4 bases, the J end by 1 base, with 13 bases between. CDR3 amino acids: CASSWTRGTNTEAFF. CDR3 bases: TGTGCCAGCAGTTGGACCAGGGGCACGAACACTGAAGCTTTCTTT.

The chain links TRBV5-1 to TRBJ2-1; 7 nucleotides align to TRBD2. Germline CDR1 and CDR2: SGHRS and YFSETQ. The CDR3 spans 15 residues. After removal of 4 bases from V and 8 bases from J, the junction contained 12 bases not matched to a gene. CDR3 nucleotides: TGCGCCAGCAGCCCGTTGGTAGCGGGCGGCTATGAGCAGTTCTTC. Encoded protein: CASSPLVAGGYEQFF. Full variable domain (outside the CDR3, taken from reference TRBV5-1 and TRBJ2-1): KAGVTQTPRYLIKTRGQQVTLSCSPISGHRSVSWYQQTPGQGLQFLFEYFSETQRNKGNFPGRFSGRQFSNSRSEMNVSTLELGDSALYLCASSPLVAGGYEQFFGPGTRLTVL.

The chain employs TRBV29-1 and TRBJ1-2; D unclear. V was shortened by 5 bases and J by 6 bases, with 10 bases between the two germline ends. CDR1 SQVTM and CDR2 ANQGSEA come from the germline V gene. The CDR3 runs to 11 residues. The DNA for the CDR3 is TGCAGCGTTAAGAGCGACGATGGCTACACCTTC. Translated, it gives CSVKSDDGYTF. Full variable domain (remainder filled in from reference TRBV29-1 and TRBJ1-2): SAVISQKPSRDICQRGTSLTIQCQVDSQVTMMFWYRQQPGQSLTLIATANQGSEATYESGFVIDKFPISRPNLTFSTLTVSNMSPEDSSIYLCSVKSDDGYTFGSGTRLTVV.